The T cell receptor beta chain under discussion was sequenced for a study of PD-L1 blockade in urothelial cancer. Study summary: About 90% of the roughly 30 patients were men whose urothelial cancer was bladder-origin.

Time point here: peripheral blood 6 weeks after treatment start. Samples spanned pretreatment and treatment, with 1 to 8 time points per patient. Germline V gene sequence: CDR1 LNHDA, CDR2 SQIVND (reference sequence). The V end lost 1 base, the J end lost 13 bases, and 10 bases lay between the germline ends. This CDR3 region has 12 residues. Profiled with immunoSEQ multiplex PCR; TCRdb holds only in-frame clones, not every one. This sample has tens of thousands of clones, with roughly 90% found just once. The sequence was collected from a man aged 60 to 69 with urothelial cancer. The chain is built from TRBV19 and TRBJ1-4; tentatively, D is TRBD1 (5 bases). This specimen was PBMCs, taken around atezolizumab (anti-PD-L1) treatment. CDR3 in DNA: TGTGCCAGTAGTATAGGACAGTGGGGACTGTTTTTT. Translated: CASSIGQWGLFF. The complete variable domain, with remaining parts taken from reference TRBV19 and TRBJ1-4, reads DGGITQSPKYLFRKEGQNVTLSCEQNLNHDAMYWYRQDPGQGLRLIYYSQIVNDFQKGDIAEGYSVSREKKESFPLTVTSAQKNPTAFYLCASSIGQWGLFFGSGTQLSVL.